The present TCR beta chain was sequenced within a study of blood T cell repertoires in COVID-19. Trimming at V came to 4 bases and at J to 0 bases, leaving 14 bases not matched to a gene. Germline V gene lookup returns CDR1 SGHRS and CDR2 YFSETQ. The CDR3 extends over 19 amino acids. Repertoires were generated with immunoSEQ multiplex PCR, while TCRdb's copy carries only in-frame clones and drops some. Of roughly 250,000 clones in the sample, approximately 88% were seen once. The specimen was PBMCs or T cells enriched from blood (not recorded which). The chain employs TRBV5-1 and TRBJ2-4; 9 bases fit TRBD2. This TCR derives from a middle-aged woman with acute COVID-19. Here the CDR3 reads CASSDGVAGVRVAKNIQYF. The CDR3 nucleotides are TGCGCCAGCAGCGACGGGGTAGCGGGAGTTCGTGTAGCCAAAAACATTCAGTACTTC.